The text below deals with one T cell receptor beta chain. Other DNA sequences in this sample translate to the same CDR3. This sample is part of a study of shared clonotypes between healthy human individuals. Profiling relied on immunoSEQ multiplex PCR, and the TCRdb table lists in-frame clones only, not all of them. This table has roughly 590,000 clones, roughly 95% appearing once. Terminally differentiated effector memory CD45RA+ cells were excluded by CCR7 positive selection of CD45RO-negative cells. With 0 bases removed from V and 3 bases from J, the gap between germline ends came to 6 bases. This CDR3 has 13 amino acids. The germline gives CDR1 WNHNN, CDR2 SYGVQD (reference sequence).

This receptor was identified in a woman under 40 in good health. Sequencing was carried out using naive CD8+ T cells sorted from blood. J is TRBJ2-7 and V is TRBV10-1; D may be TRBD2 (5 bases). CDR3 residues: CASSESGSYEQYF. CDR3 nucleotide sequence: TGCGCCAGCAGTGAGTCGGGGAGCTACGAGCAGTACTTC.